One sample yielded the 26 T cell receptor beta chains listed below, sequenced in a study of blood T cell repertoires in COVID-19. Assay used: immunoSEQ multiplex PCR; TCRdb lists only in-frame clones, some missing. The sample holds some 54,000 clones; more than 90% are singletons and the top ten take approximately 2.1%. Sequenced: peripheral blood. The source of these receptors is a man aged 60-69 years with acute or convalescent COVID-19.

The chain couples TRBV9 to TRBJ2-1; D is undetermined. Trimming removed 0 bases at V and 5 bases at J, with 12 bases between. Germline V gene lookup returns CDR1 SGDLS and CDR2 YYNGEE. The CDR3 spans 15 residues. The DNA for the CDR3 is TGTGCCAGCAGCGTAGTTGAGACTGTTAACAATGAGCAGTTCTTC. This encodes CASSVVETVNNEQFF.

The chain joins TRBV6-6 to TRBJ2-3; the match to TRBD2 covers 7 bases. Germline trimming cut 0 bases from V and 3 bases from J; bases unmatched to any gene: 3. This CDR3 is 15 amino acids long. Germline V gene sequence: CDR1 MNHNY, CDR2 SVGAGI (reference sequence). CDR3 bases: TGTGCCAGCAGTTACTCCGGACTAGAGACAGATACGCAGTATTTT. It specifies CASSYSGLETDTQYF.

This chain joins TRBV27 and TRBJ1-2; no definite D call. V was shortened by 3 bases and J by 7 bases, with 18 bases between the two germline ends. The CDR3 has 15 amino acids. Looked up from germline, CDR1 is MNHEY and CDR2 is SMNVEV (reference sequence). The CDR3 loop is CASSFIEGASSGYTF. The CDR3 region has the DNA TGTGCCAGCAGTTTTATCGAAGGAGCTTCGAGTGGCTACACCTTC.

The J gene is TRBJ2-7, the V gene TRBV6-5; 7 bases are shared with TRBD1. Germline loops: CDR1 MNHEY, CDR2 SVGAGI. This CDR3 region has 14 residues. V trimming: 6 bases; J trimming: 5 bases; junction bases outside the gene matches: 10. CDR3 bases: TGTGCCAGCAGGACGGGACAGTTTATTGACGAGCAGTACTTC. Amino acids: CASRTGQFIDEQYF.

A note on this clone: At one boundary the junction diverges from the germline segment, which might be a read error. The V call is TRBV28, the J call TRBJ1-1; D is unresolved. CDR1 and CDR2 from the germline V gene are MDHEN and SYDVKM. The CDR3 sequence is 11 residues long. In nucleotides, the CDR3 is TGTGCCAGCAAGCTGAAGACTGAAGCTTTCTTT. Protein product: CASKLKTEAFF.

V and J are TRBV27 and TRBJ1-5; D is perhaps TRBD1 (5 bases). The CDR3 loop spans 14 amino acids. Trimming cost V 2 bases and J 7 bases, with 12 bases left between them. Germline CDR1 MNHEY, CDR2 SMNVEV (reference sequence). The CDR3 region has the DNA TGTGCCAGCAGTTTAAGCAGGGCAGGACAGCCCCAGCATTTT. This encodes CASSLSRAGQPQHF.

The V gene is TRBV2, the J gene TRBJ2-2; D is possibly TRBD1 (5 bases). CDR1 is SNHLY and CDR2 is FYNNEI in the germline V gene. This CDR3 is built from 15 residues. The V end lost 4 bases, the J end lost 5 bases, and 14 bases lay between the germline ends. The CDR3 loop is CASSGQGFNTGELFF. The CDR3 region has the DNA TGTGCCAGCAGTGGTCAGGGATTTAATACCGGGGAGCTGTTTTTT.

V usage is TRBV7-2 and J usage is TRBJ2-2; TRBD1 might be the D (7 bases). From germline, CDR1 is SGHTA and CDR2 FQGNSA. CDR3 length: 16 residues. The germline V and J ends were trimmed by 0 bases and 5 bases, with 13 bases remaining between them. The CDR3 loop reads CASSLAGGGRTGELFF. Written as DNA, the CDR3 is TGTGCCAGCAGCTTAGCAGGAGGGGGCAGGACCGGGGAGCTGTTTTTT.

The V gene is TRBV7-8, the J gene TRBJ2-1, with 8 bases aligning to TRBD2. CDR3 length: 19 amino acids. The V segment lost 6 bases and the J segment 2 bases; nucleotides outside the gene matches: 18. Germline CDR1 SGHVS, CDR2 FQNEAQ. The CDR3 loop is CASRLRGSGREDPYNEQFF. Written as DNA, the CDR3 is TGTGCCAGCAGGCTTAGAGGGTCGGGGCGGGAGGATCCCTACAATGAGCAGTTCTTC.

The chain employs TRBV4-3 and TRBJ2-7; D may be TRBD2 (5 bases). With 0 bases removed from V and 3 bases from J, the gap between germline ends came to 12 bases. This CDR3 comprises 15 residues. From germline, CDR1 is LGHNA and CDR2 YSLEER. The CDR3 spells CASSQERDQDYEQYF. The CDR3 DNA reads TGCGCCAGCAGCCAAGAACGGGATCAGGACTACGAGCAGTACTTC.

This chain links TRBV7-9 with TRBJ2-7; 11 nucleotides match TRBD2. The J segment lost 6 bases and the V segment lost 1 base, leaving 8 bases of the junction unmatched. CDR1 and CDR2 from the germline V gene are SEHNR and FQNEAQ (reference sequence). The CDR3 loop spans 16 amino acids. The CDR3 DNA sequence: TGTGCCAGCAGCTTAGGACTAGCGGGATGGGGGTCCGAGCAGTACTTC. Protein sequence: CASSLGLAGWGSEQYF.

The CDR3 spells CASSSRTGVDQPQHF. In nucleotides, the CDR3 is TGTGCCAGCTCATCGAGGACAGGGGTGGATCAGCCCCAGCATTTT. This chain joins TRBV18 and TRBJ1-5; 9 bases agree with TRBD1. From germline, CDR1 is KGHSH and CDR2 LQKENI. Trimming at V came to 5 bases and at J to 5 bases, leaving 7 bases not matched to a gene. The CDR3 runs 15 residues.

V is TRBV7-8 and J is TRBJ2-5; 8 positions match TRBD2. The V segment lost 1 base and the J segment 4 bases; nucleotides outside the gene matches: 5. Germline lookup yields CDR1 SGHVS and CDR2 FQNEAQ. This CDR3 spans 15 amino acids. The CDR3 region is CASSLVTGGPETQYF. In DNA form, the CDR3 reads TGTGCCAGCAGCTTAGTGACGGGAGGGCCAGAGACCCAGTACTTC.

The chain carries TRBV15 and TRBJ1-5, with TRBD1 identical over 9 bases. CDR1 LNHNV and CDR2 YYDKDF come from the germline V gene (reference sequence). With V trimmed by 0 bases and J by 6 bases, 12 bases remained unmatched. The CDR3 totals 18 residues. Written as DNA, the CDR3 is TGTGCCACCAGCAGAGAGAAGATACGGACAGGGGTTAGTCAGCCCCAGCATTTT. This sequence encodes CATSREKIRTGVSQPQHF.

This chain links TRBV4-1 with TRBJ2-7; 7 bases fit TRBD1. Germline lookup yields CDR1 MGHRA and CDR2 YSYEKL. V trimming: 1 base; J trimming: 6 bases; junction bases outside the gene matches: 9. CDR3 length equals 15 residues. The DNA of the CDR3 is TGCGCCAGCAGCCAAGTTTTGACAGGGTCTGTCGAGCAGTACTTC. This translates into CASSQVLTGSVEQYF.

The V and J genes are TRBV19 and TRBJ2-2; D is uncertain. The germline V gene has CDR1 LNHDA and CDR2 SQIVND (reference sequence). V lost 2 bases to trimming and J lost 2 bases, with 9 bases between them. The CDR3 sequence is 15 residues long. In DNA, the CDR3 is TGTGCCAGTAGTATATTACCAGTTAACACCGGGGAGCTGTTTTTT. This encodes CASSILPVNTGELFF.

The genes are TRBV28 and TRBJ2-1; maybe TRBD2 (5 bases). With 3 bases removed from V and 3 bases from J, the gap between germline ends came to 15 bases. The CDR3 sequence is 16 residues long. The V gene's germline CDR1 is MDHEN and CDR2 SYDVKM. CDR3 nucleotides: TGTGCCAGCAGTTTTGGAGGCTACGCAGTCTACAATGAGCAGTTCTTC. This codes for CASSFGGYAVYNEQFF.

The rearrangement joins TRBV6-2 or TRBV6-3 to TRBJ1-5; possible D gene TRBD1, 6 bases. V was shortened by 3 bases and J by 3 bases, with 9 bases between the two germline ends. Per germline, CDR1 MNHEY and CDR2 SVGEGT. The CDR3 is made up of 14 amino acids. The CDR3 sequence is CASSYGQFNQPQHF. CDR3 nucleotide sequence: TGTGCCAGCAGTTATGGACAGTTCAATCAGCCCCAGCATTTT.

This sequence joins TRBV28 and TRBJ1-2, with 9 bases matching TRBD1. The V segment lost 6 bases and the J segment 4 bases; nucleotides outside the gene matches: 9. CDR3 length: 15 amino acids. CDR1 is MDHEN and CDR2 is SYDVKM in the germline V gene. The CDR3 DNA follows: TGTGCCAGCAGGTTGGAGGGACAGGGTACCTATGGCTACACCTTC. Translation gives CASRLEGQGTYGYTF.

Only a few counts were recorded for this clone. The V gene is TRBV6-5, the J gene TRBJ1-4; the D gene is possibly TRBD1 (6 bases). The CDR3 is made up of 15 amino acids. V lost 6 bases and J 3 bases, leaving 14 bases between the germline ends. Germline V gene sequence: CDR1 MNHEY, CDR2 SVGAGI. Here the CDR3 reads CASSWRQAANEKLFF. The CDR3 DNA is TGTGCCAGCAGCTGGAGACAGGCGGCTAATGAAAAACTGTTTTTT.

The chain combines TRBV7-6 with TRBJ2-7; TRBD2 matches at 9 bases. The CDR3 spans 15 residues. J lost 2 bases, V lost 5 bases, and 7 bases had no gene match. Germline CDR1 SGHVS, CDR2 FNYEAQ. Here the CDR3 DNA reads TGTGCCAGCAGCCCTCGGGCGGGAGGGCCCTACGAGCAGTACTTC. As protein: CASSPRAGGPYEQYF.

The chain employs TRBV28 and TRBJ2-3; 8 nucleotides agree with TRBD2. Trimming removed 10 bases from V and 7 bases from J; junction bases left unmatched: 16. Germline CDR1 is MDHEN and CDR2 is SYDVKM. This CDR3 region has 15 residues. The CDR3 loop reads CATISGGTYPYTQYF. DNA for the CDR3: TGTGCCACCATCTCGGGGGGGACTTACCCCTATACGCAGTATTTT.

V is TRBV6-2 or TRBV6-3 and J is TRBJ1-1, with D possibly matching TRBD1 (5 bases). V dropped 4 bases and J dropped 9 bases, with 18 bases sitting between them. The CDR3 has 14 residues. Germline CDR1 MNHEY, CDR2 SVGEGT. The CDR3 nucleotides are TGTGCCAGCAGTTCCGACAGAAGGGCTCACCAAGCTTTCTTT. Translated: CASSSDRRAHQAFF.

Points on this clone: A read error may produce the germline difference seen at one junction end. The chain combines TRBV12-3 or TRBV12-4 with TRBJ2-7, with 8 bases identical to TRBD1. The CDR3 loop spans 12 amino acids. The CDR3 reads CASSLKGTGIHF. The CDR3 DNA reads as TGTGCCAGCAGTTTAAAGGGGACAGGCATTCACTTC.

The gene calls are TRBV7-3 and TRBJ2-7, with TRBD1 as a possible D gene (5 bases). Per the germline V gene, CDR1 is SGHTA and CDR2 is FQGTGA. Trimming took 5 bases from V and 3 from J, leaving 14 bases between them. The CDR3 has 14 amino acids. CDR3 nucleotides: TGTGCCAGCAGCCTGGGCAGGGCCCTCTACGAGCAGTACTTC. This translates into CASSLGRALYEQYF.

The chain employs TRBV5-1 and TRBJ2-7; 8 nucleotides align to TRBD1. The germline V gene has CDR1 SGHRS and CDR2 YFSETQ. There are 16 residues in the CDR3. The ends lost 4 bases at V and 0 bases at J; junction bases unmatched: 9. CDR3 residues: CASSNGQGLISYEQYF. The CDR3 DNA reads as TGCGCCAGCAGCAACGGACAGGGCCTCATCTCCTACGAGCAGTACTTC. The full variable domain, completed using reference TRBV5-1 and TRBJ2-7, is KAGVTQTPRYLIKTRGQQVTLSCSPISGHRSVSWYQQTPGQGLQFLFEYFSETQRNKGNFPGRFSGRQFSNSRSEMNVSTLELGDSALYLCASSNGQGLISYEQYFGPGTRLTVT.